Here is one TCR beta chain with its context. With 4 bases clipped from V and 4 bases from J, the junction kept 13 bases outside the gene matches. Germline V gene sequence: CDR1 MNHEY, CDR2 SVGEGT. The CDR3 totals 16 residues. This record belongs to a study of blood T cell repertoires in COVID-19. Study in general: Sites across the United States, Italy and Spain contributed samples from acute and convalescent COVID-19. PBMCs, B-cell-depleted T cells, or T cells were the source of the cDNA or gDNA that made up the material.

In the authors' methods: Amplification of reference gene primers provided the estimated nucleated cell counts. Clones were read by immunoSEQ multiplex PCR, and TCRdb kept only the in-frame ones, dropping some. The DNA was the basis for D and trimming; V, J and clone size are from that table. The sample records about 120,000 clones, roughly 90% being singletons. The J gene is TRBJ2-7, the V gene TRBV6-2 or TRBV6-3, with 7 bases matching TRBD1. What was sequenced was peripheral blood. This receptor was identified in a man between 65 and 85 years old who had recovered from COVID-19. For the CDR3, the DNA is TGTGCCAGCAGTTTATCCAAACCGGGACAGATATACGAGCAGTACTTC. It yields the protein CASSLSKPGQIYEQYF.